This TCR beta chain was recovered during a study of T cells in Graves' hyperthyroidism and ophthalmopathy. This clonotype showed up just a few times. Germline values: CDR1 MNHEY, CDR2 SVGEGT. V was pared by 10 bases and J by 4 bases, with 5 bases of the junction left unmatched. The CDR3 covers 12 residues. Each patient was aged 18 to 65 and had newly diagnosed hyperthyroidism of under 2 months' duration. The TCR beta CDR3 regions underwent amplification using RNA transcripts as the source. HTBI primers were the set used in a first-round RT-PCR of the TCR CDR3. In TCRdb, the multiplex PCR reads were re-called with MiXCR into one record per CDR3 protein. The table has around 350,000 distinct CDR3 sequences, approximately 19% seen once.

V gene TRBV6-2 or TRBV6-3 combines with J gene TRBJ2-7; 9 positions match TRBD1. Sample: blood. The sequence derives from a woman younger than 35 with Graves' hyperthyroidism. The DNA of the CDR3 is TGTGCCACGGGGGACAGGGTATACGAGCAGTACTTC. Amino acid sequence: CATGDRVYEQYF.